The clone carrying this T cell receptor (beta chain) turned up a few times. The data belong to a study of blood T cell repertoires in COVID-19. Assay: immunoSEQ multiplex PCR; the TCRdb copy retains only in-frame clones and omits some. The sample lists approximately 120,000 clones, around 88% seen once, with approximately 5.3% in the top ten. This CDR3 is built from 17 residues. CDR1 SEHNR and CDR2 FQNEAQ come from the germline V gene (reference sequence). Trimming stripped 1 base from V and 9 bases from J, with 22 bases between. V gene TRBV7-9 combines with J gene TRBJ2-1; no firm D call. This clonotype originated in a human donor in a cohort sampled during active COVID-19. The sequencing sample was made of peripheral blood. The DNA of the CDR3 is TGTGCCAGCAGCTTAGGGGCTCTGCCGGTGTTGAAAAGTGAGCAGTTCTTC. Its protein product is CASSLGALPVLKSEQFF.